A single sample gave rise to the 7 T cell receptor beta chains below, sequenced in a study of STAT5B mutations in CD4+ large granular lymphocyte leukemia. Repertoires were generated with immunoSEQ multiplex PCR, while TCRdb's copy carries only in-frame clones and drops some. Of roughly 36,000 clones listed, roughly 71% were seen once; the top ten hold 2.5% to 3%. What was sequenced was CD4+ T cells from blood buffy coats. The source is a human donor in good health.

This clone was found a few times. For the CDR3, the DNA is TGTGCCAGCAGCCCGGACTCAAACTATGGCTACACCTTC. It translates to CASSPDSNYGYTF. V and J are TRBV7-2 and TRBJ1-2; the D is unclear. The V and J ends lost 5 bases and 2 bases respectively, with 9 bases between them. CDR1 SGHTA and CDR2 FQGNSA come from the germline V gene. The CDR3 totals 13 residues.

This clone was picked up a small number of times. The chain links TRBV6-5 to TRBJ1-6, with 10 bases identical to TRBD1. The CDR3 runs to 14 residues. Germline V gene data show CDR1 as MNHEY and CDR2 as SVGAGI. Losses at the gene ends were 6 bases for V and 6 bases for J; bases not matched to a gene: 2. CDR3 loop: CASSRQGANSPLHF. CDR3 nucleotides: TGTGCCAGCAGCCGACAGGGGGCTAATTCACCCCTCCACTTT.

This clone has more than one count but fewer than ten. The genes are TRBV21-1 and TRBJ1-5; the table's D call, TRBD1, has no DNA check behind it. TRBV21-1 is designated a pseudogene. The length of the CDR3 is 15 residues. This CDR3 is CASKSRGHSNQPQHF. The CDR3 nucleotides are TGTGCCAGCAAGAGTAGAGGACACTCCAATCAGCCCCAGCATTTT.

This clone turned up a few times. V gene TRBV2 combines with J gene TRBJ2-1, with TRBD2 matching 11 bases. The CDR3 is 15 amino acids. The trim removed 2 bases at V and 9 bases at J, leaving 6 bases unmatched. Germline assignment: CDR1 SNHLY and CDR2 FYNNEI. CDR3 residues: CASSESSGGAGEQFF. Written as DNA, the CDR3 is TGTGCCAGCAGTGAAAGTAGCGGGGGGGCCGGTGAGCAGTTCTTC.

DNA for the CDR3: TGTGCCAGCAGCCCCCCTACATCAGATACGCAGTATTTT. It yields the protein CASSPPTSDTQYF. The chain couples TRBV5-4 to TRBJ2-3; D gene ambiguous. V shed 4 bases and J shed 4 bases, with 10 bases lying between them. The CDR3 covers 13 residues. Germline V gene lookup returns CDR1 SGHNT and CDR2 YYREEE (reference sequence). Variable domain in full (rest from reference TRBV5-4 and TRBJ2-3): ETGVTQSPTHLIKTRGQQVTLRCSSQSGHNTVSWYQQALGQGPQFIFQYYREEENGRGNFPPRFSGLQFPNYSSELNVNALELDDSALYLCASSPPTSDTQYFGPGTRLTVL.

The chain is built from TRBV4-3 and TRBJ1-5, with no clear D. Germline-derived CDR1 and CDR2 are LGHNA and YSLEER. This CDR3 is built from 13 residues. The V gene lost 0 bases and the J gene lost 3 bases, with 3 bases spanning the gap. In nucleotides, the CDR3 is TGCGCCAGCAGCCAAGATCACAATCAGCCCCAGCATTTT. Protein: CASSQDHNQPQHF.

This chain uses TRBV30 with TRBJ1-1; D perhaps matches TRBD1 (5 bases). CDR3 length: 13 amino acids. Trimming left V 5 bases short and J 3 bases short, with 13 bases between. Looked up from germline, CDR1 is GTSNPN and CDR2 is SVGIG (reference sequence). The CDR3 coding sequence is TGTGCCTGGCTTGGAGCAGGGTACACTGAAGCTTTCTTT. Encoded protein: CAWLGAGYTEAFF.